The 29 T cell receptor beta chains presented below share a single source sample, sequenced in a study of CD8 T cells in ankylosing spondylitis. TCRdb analysed the 5' RACE reads with MiXCR anew, one entry per CDR3 protein. The table lists roughly 280,000 distinct CDR3 sequences, 15% to 20% of them singletons, with 7.8% in the top ten. Sequenced input: blood, either unsorted or a sorted T cell fraction (not recorded which). All receptors derive from a male donor with ankylosing spondylitis or in good health (not recorded which).

The rearrangement joins TRBV3-1 to TRBJ1-5; D unresolved. Trimming took 0 bases from V and 0 from J, leaving 6 bases between them. The CDR3 runs 15 residues. Germline V CDR1 and CDR2: LGHDT, YNNKEL (reference sequence). CDR3 sequence reads: CASSQDQYSNQPQHF. Here the CDR3 DNA reads TGTGCCAGCAGCCAAGATCAGTATAGCAATCAGCCCCAGCATTTT.

V gene TRBV5-1 combines with J gene TRBJ2-7; D call uncertain. The CDR3 is made up of 15 amino acids. Germline V gene data show CDR1 as SGHRS and CDR2 as YFSETQ. Trimming took 1 base from V and 8 from J, leaving 19 bases between them. CDR3 nucleotide sequence: TGCGCCAGCAGCTTGTTAGGAACCGTCCACTGGCAGCAGTACGTC. Amino acids: CASSLLGTVHWQQYV.

The gene calls are TRBV2 and TRBJ1-4, with TRBD1 as a possible D gene (5 bases). This CDR3 region has 15 residues. V was shortened by 6 bases and J by 6 bases, with 17 bases between the two germline ends. CDR1 and CDR2 from the germline V gene are SNHLY and FYNNEI. CDR3 residues: CASRRAGGGDEKLFF. The CDR3 DNA reads as TGTGCCAGCAGGCGGGCCGGGGGTGGTGATGAAAAACTGTTTTTT.

V and J are TRBV3-1 and TRBJ1-5; D not resolved. Trimming shortened V by 6 bases and J by 5 bases, and 17 bases separated the two germline ends. The germline gives CDR1 LGHDT, CDR2 YNNKEL (reference sequence). This CDR3 has 15 amino acids. DNA for the CDR3: TGTGCCAGCAGTCCAGGTGACGGAAGAGATCAGCCCCAGCATTTT. The encoded protein is CASSPGDGRDQPQHF.

The chain has TRBV12-3 or TRBV12-4 and TRBJ2-2; 7 bases agree with TRBD1. The CDR3 has 17 residues. Trimming cost V 5 bases and J 0 bases; bases outside gene matches: 9. The CDR3 DNA is TGTGCCAGCAGTCCGAAACGACAGGGCGCGAACACCGGGGAGCTGTTTTTT. Translating it yields CASSPKRQGANTGELFF.

CDR3 in amino acids: CASSLGSIREGGYTF. CDR3 nucleotides: TGCGCCAGCAGCTTGGGATCAATCAGGGAAGGTGGCTACACCTTC. J is TRBJ1-2 and V is TRBV5-1, with D possibly being TRBD1 (5 bases). Germline V gene lookup returns CDR1 SGHRS and CDR2 YFSETQ. The CDR3 length is 15 residues. The V and J ends lost 0 bases and 7 bases respectively, with 16 bases between them.

This clonotype has just a few counts. This rearrangement joins TRBV9 to TRBJ2-5; D ambiguous. Germline-derived CDR1 and CDR2 are SGDLS and YYNGEE. With 0 bases removed from V and 2 bases from J, the gap between germline ends came to 5 bases. The CDR3 extends over 13 amino acids. CDR3 coding DNA: TGTGCCAGCAGCGTAGTATCTCAAGAGACCCAGTACTTC. Translating gives CASSVVSQETQYF.

The rearrangement joins TRBV5-1 to TRBJ2-5; D could derive from TRBD1 or TRBD2 (5 bases each). The CDR3 totals 16 residues. V lost 1 base and J 6 bases, leaving 19 bases between the germline ends. Germline loops: CDR1 SGHRS, CDR2 YFSETQ. The CDR3: CASSLMRVGPGKTQYF. CDR3 in DNA: TGCGCCAGCAGCTTGATGAGGGTAGGCCCAGGGAAGACCCAGTACTTC. Variable domain in full (rest from reference TRBV5-1 and TRBJ2-5): KAGVTQTPRYLIKTRGQQVTLSCSPISGHRSVSWYQQTPGQGLQFLFEYFSETQRNKGNFPGRFSGRQFSNSRSEMNVSTLELGDSALYLCASSLMRVGPGKTQYFGPGTRLLVL.

The chain links TRBV12-3 or TRBV12-4 to TRBJ1-2, with D perhaps TRBD1 (6 bases). Between the trimmed V and J ends, which lost 3 bases and 6 bases, there was a span of 11 bases. This CDR3 comprises 13 residues. In DNA, the CDR3 is TGTGCCAGCAGTTTTGAGGGGGGCCATGGCTACACCTTC. It is translated as CASSFEGGHGYTF.

CDR3 amino acids: CASSLVRWTVNQPQHF. In nucleotides, the CDR3 is TGTGCCAGCAGCTTAGTTCGATGGACAGTCAATCAGCCCCAGCATTTT. V usage is TRBV7-8 and J usage is TRBJ1-5; D perhaps matches TRBD1 (6 bases). The V end lost 1 base, the J end lost 3 bases, and 13 bases lay between the germline ends. The CDR3 length is 16 residues. CDR1 and CDR2 (germline): SGHVS, FQNEAQ.

The table lists this clonotype with many counts. The J gene is TRBJ1-1, the V gene TRBV4-2, with D uncertain. The germline V gene has CDR1 LGHNA and CDR2 YNFKEQ. The CDR3 runs to 15 residues. Trimming removed 1 base at V and 0 bases at J, with 9 bases between. CDR3 nucleotide sequence: TGTGCCAGCAGCCAAGCATACGGGGTGAACACTGAAGCTTTCTTT. Residues: CASSQAYGVNTEAFF.

V gene TRBV23-1 combines with J gene TRBJ2-7; unclear D gene. TRBV23-1 falls under the ORF class, with uncertain function. The CDR3 length is 13 residues. Trimming cost V 2 bases and J 3 bases, with 8 bases left between them. The CDR3 loop is CASSQLHFYEQYV. In DNA form, the CDR3 reads TGCGCCAGCAGTCAACTACATTTCTACGAGCAGTACGTC.

This clonotype was detected many times. The chain combines TRBV20-1 with TRBJ2-1; D possibly corresponds to TRBD2 (6 bases). V was shortened by 0 bases and J by 1 base, with 7 bases between the two germline ends. The CDR3 extends over 14 amino acids. The germline gives CDR1 DFQATT, CDR2 SNEGSKA (reference sequence). The DNA of the CDR3 is TGCAGTGCTAGAGAGGGGACTTCCTACAATGAGCAGTTCTTC. Translating gives CSAREGTSYNEQFF.

The J gene is TRBJ1-3, the V gene TRBV7-9; no clear D gene. CDR1 SEHNR and CDR2 FQNEAQ come from the germline V gene (reference sequence). This CDR3 is 14 amino acids long. Between the trimmed V and J ends, which lost 2 bases and 0 bases, there was a span of 5 bases. CDR3 sequence reads: CASSLTDSGNTIYF. CDR3 sequence (DNA): TGTGCCAGCAGCTTAACAGACTCTGGAAACACCATATATTTT.

This clonotype has only a few counts. The DNA of the CDR3 is TGTGCCAGCAGCCGTCCGATGGGACAGGGAGGCAATGAGCAGTTCTTC. Its protein is CASSRPMGQGGNEQFF. V is TRBV4-2 and J is TRBJ2-1, with 9 positions matching TRBD1. This CDR3 contains 16 residues. Trimming removed 4 bases from V and 6 bases from J; junction bases left unmatched: 10. The germline V gene has CDR1 LGHNA and CDR2 YNFKEQ.

This clonotype turned up a few times. This chain uses TRBV24-1 with TRBJ2-1; D is perhaps TRBD2 (6 bases). The CDR3 spans 18 residues. CDR1 is KGHDR, CDR2 SFDVKD, per germline. Between the trimmed V and J ends, which lost 0 bases and 4 bases, there was a span of 18 bases. CDR3 amino acids: CATSDLDTSPISYNEQFF. DNA of the CDR3: TGTGCCACCAGTGATTTGGACACTAGCCCCATTTCTTACAATGAGCAGTTCTTC.

This clonotype was counted between two and nine times. V and J are TRBV10-3 and TRBJ2-3; TRBD2 agrees at 7 bases. Trimming removed 7 bases from V and 3 bases from J; junction bases left unmatched: 7. CDR1 is ENHRY, CDR2 SYGVKD, per germline. The CDR3 is made up of 14 amino acids. CDR3 region: CAIKSQGGTDTQYF. CDR3 nucleotide sequence: TGTGCCATCAAGAGTCAGGGAGGGACAGATACGCAGTATTTT.

This clonotype has just a few counts. The CDR3 here is CSAPGGTQHSDQPQHF. Written as DNA, the CDR3 is TGCAGTGCCCCCGGGGGGACCCAGCATTCGGATCAGCCCCAGCATTTT. The J gene is TRBJ1-5, the V gene TRBV20-1, with D possibly being TRBD1 (5 bases). The V end lost 6 bases, the J end lost 5 bases, and 23 bases lay between the germline ends. From germline, CDR1 is DFQATT and CDR2 SNEGSKA (reference sequence). The CDR3 loop spans 16 amino acids.

The genes are TRBV5-1 and TRBJ2-5, with a tentative D call TRBD2 (5 bases). Trimming took off 0 bases at V and 5 bases at J, with 11 bases between the two ends. Germline assignment: CDR1 SGHRS and CDR2 YFSETQ. CDR3 size: 14 residues. DNA for the CDR3: TGCGCCAGCAGCTTGGAACGCCGGAGGGAGACCCAGTACTTC. This sequence encodes CASSLERRRETQYF.

This clonotype has ten or more counts. This chain joins TRBV10-3 and TRBJ2-5, with 12 bases identical to TRBD1. From germline, CDR1 is ENHRY and CDR2 SYGVKD. With 3 bases clipped from V and 3 bases from J, the junction kept 8 bases outside the gene matches. The CDR3 consists of 17 residues. CDR3 loop: CAISDISGTGGKETQYF. The DNA of the CDR3 is TGTGCCATCAGTGACATTTCCGGGACAGGGGGCAAAGAGACCCAGTACTTC.

The chain uses TRBV12-3 or TRBV12-4 and TRBJ1-2; D remains ambiguous. Trimming pared 2 bases from V and 1 base from J, leaving 11 bases between. The CDR3 is 15 amino acids. In nucleotides, the CDR3 is TGTGCCAGCAGTTTAAGGAGTCGGGGTAACTATGGCTACACCTTC. Translating gives CASSLRSRGNYGYTF.

The V call is TRBV28, the J call TRBJ1-2, with D tentatively TRBD1 (5 bases). Deletions cut 6 bases from V and 0 bases from J, with 14 bases between. The CDR3 contains 15 residues. Germline V CDR1 and CDR2: MDHEN, SYDVKM. Written as DNA, the CDR3 is TGTGCCAGCAGGGCCGGGACCCACTCTAACTATGGCTACACCTTC. Its protein product is CASRAGTHSNYGYTF.

This clonotype has just a few counts. An end of the junction differs from the germline gene, which may be a read error. The chain combines TRBV5-5 with TRBJ2-2; unclear D gene. This CDR3 region has 12 residues. CDR1 and CDR2 from the germline V gene are SGHKS and YYEKEE (reference sequence). CDR3 nucleotide sequence: TGTGCCAGCAGATTGGTCGTCGGGGAGCTGTTTTTT. Translation: CASRLVVGELFF. The complete variable domain, with remaining parts taken from reference TRBV5-5 and TRBJ2-2, reads DAGVTQSPTHLIKTRGQQVTLRCSPISGHKSVSWYQQVLGQGPQFIFQYYEKEERGRGNFPDRFSARQFPNYSSELNVNALLLGDSALYLCASRLVVGELFFGEGSRLTVL.

V and J are TRBV7-9 and TRBJ1-1; D gene uncertain. Trimming stripped 1 base from V and 0 bases from J, with 3 bases between. Germline V gene lookup returns CDR1 SEHNR and CDR2 FQNEAQ (reference sequence). This CDR3 is built from 13 residues. CDR3 residues: CASSLDMNTEAFF. The CDR3 DNA sequence: TGTGCCAGCAGCTTAGACATGAACACTGAAGCTTTCTTT.

This clonotype was counted a few times. The chain carries TRBV7-9 and TRBJ2-4, with D perhaps matching TRBD1 (5 bases). The CDR3 runs 12 residues. Germline CDR1 is SEHNR and CDR2 is FQNEAQ (reference sequence). V lost 5 bases and J lost 5, with 7 bases in between. CDR3 nucleotide sequence: TGTGCCAGCAGCGTGACAGAAAACATTCAGTACTTC. It specifies CASSVTENIQYF.

This clonotype was counted only a few times. The chain employs TRBV30 and TRBJ1-1; D uncertain. Trimming took 8 bases from V and 4 from J, leaving 17 bases between them. The CDR3 spans 13 residues. CDR1 and CDR2 from the germline V gene are GTSNPN and SVGIG (reference sequence). CDR3 residues: CAGEILWGTEAFF. CDR3 sequence (DNA): TGTGCCGGAGAGATCCTTTGGGGCACTGAAGCTTTCTTT. The full variable domain, completed using reference TRBV30 and TRBJ1-1, is SQTIHQWPATLVQPVGSPLSLECTVEGTSNPNLYWYRQAAGRGLQLLFYSVGIGQISSEVPQNLSASRPQDRQFILSSKKLLLSDSGFYLCAGEILWGTEAFFGQGTRLTVV.

This clonotype was observed a handful of times. The rearrangement uses TRBV18 and TRBJ2-3; D is ambiguous. The germline V gene has CDR1 KGHSH and CDR2 LQKENI. This CDR3 has 13 amino acids. The V and J ends lost 3 bases and 2 bases respectively, with 6 bases between them. CDR3 bases: TGTGCCAGCTCACCCCGAGCCACAGATACGCAGTATTTT. This codes for CASSPRATDTQYF. The full variable domain, completed using reference TRBV18 and TRBJ2-3, is NAGVMQNPRHLVRRRGQEARLRCSPMKGHSHVYWYRQLPEEGLKFMVYLQKENIIDESGMPKERFSAEFPKEGPSILRIQQVVRGDSAAYFCASSPRATDTQYFGPGTRLTVL.

This chain connects TRBV12-3 or TRBV12-4 to TRBJ2-5, with D perhaps TRBD1 (5 bases). V dropped 3 bases and J dropped 2 bases, with 10 bases sitting between them. The CDR3 has 14 residues. The CDR3 DNA reads as TGTGCCAGCAGTTTCTCAGGGATTCAAGAGACCCAGTACTTC. It is translated as CASSFSGIQETQYF.

Judged by abundance, this clonotype is medium-sized (0.01 to 0.1%). The V gene is TRBV6-5, the J gene TRBJ1-1, with 8 bases that match TRBD1. CDR1 is MNHEY, CDR2 SVGAGI, per germline. Trimming took 0 bases from V and 6 from J; bases not matched to a gene: 3. This CDR3 has 14 amino acids. CDR3 nucleotides: TGTGCCAGCAGTTACTCCCAGGGGGCCGCTGAAGCTTTCTTT. Translation: CASSYSQGAAEAFF.